The 5 T cell receptor beta chains presented below share a single source sample, sequenced in a study of cytomegalovirus exposure and HLA in healthy donors. Primers included in the PCR were 60 Vbeta and 13 Jbeta primers. Measured with immunoSEQ multiplex PCR; TCRdb has only the in-frame clones, and not every one. The data show about 120,000 clones, 65% to 80% seen once. Input material: PBMCs. All receptors come from a woman aged 40 to 50 in good health and CMV-seropositive.

This clone has more than one count but fewer than ten. The CDR3 is CASSQLATQQYF. DNA of the CDR3: TGTGCCAGCAGTCAACTAGCCACCCAGCAGTACTTC. V usage is TRBV14 and J usage is TRBJ2-7; D possibly corresponds to TRBD2 (6 bases). The CDR3 has 12 amino acids. Germline V gene data show CDR1 as SGHDN and CDR2 as FVKESK. Trimming stripped 6 bases from V and 8 bases from J, with 14 bases between.

This clone was seen more than once but under ten times. CDR3 in DNA: TGCGCCAGCACCTCAACCGGGACTAGGACAGAGACCCAGTACTTC. It specifies CASTSTGTRTETQYF. V is TRBV5-1 and J is TRBJ2-5; 8 bases are a match to TRBD2. CDR1 is SGHRS and CDR2 is YFSETQ in the germline V gene. The CDR3 extends over 15 amino acids. With V trimmed by 6 bases and J by 4 bases, 11 bases remained unmatched.

The rearrangement uses TRBV2 and TRBJ2-3; 7 positions agree with TRBD2. This CDR3 region has 12 residues. With V trimmed by 7 bases and J by 5 bases, 3 bases remained unmatched. The germline V gene encodes CDR1 SNHLY and CDR2 FYNNEI. For the CDR3, the DNA is TGTGCCAGCAAGGCTAGCGGAGATACGCAGTATTTT. It yields the protein CASKASGDTQYF.

The V and J genes are TRBV7-3 and TRBJ2-2; D might be TRBD2 (5 bases). This CDR3 comprises 14 residues. Trimming stripped 2 bases from V and 4 bases from J, with 8 bases between. Germline assignment: CDR1 SGHTA and CDR2 FQGTGA. The CDR3 nucleotides read TGTGCCAGCAGCTTAGACCGGGGCACCGGGGAGCTGTTTTTT. It is translated as CASSLDRGTGELFF.

This chain uses TRBV19 with TRBJ2-7; tentative D call: TRBD1 (5 bases). Trimming removed 9 bases at V and 4 bases at J, with 16 bases between. The CDR3 spans 13 residues. Germline lookup yields CDR1 LNHDA and CDR2 SQIVND (reference sequence). The chain's CDR3 is CASTDKDKYEQYF. Written as DNA, the CDR3 is TGTGCCAGCACCGACAAGGACAAGTACGAGCAGTACTTC.